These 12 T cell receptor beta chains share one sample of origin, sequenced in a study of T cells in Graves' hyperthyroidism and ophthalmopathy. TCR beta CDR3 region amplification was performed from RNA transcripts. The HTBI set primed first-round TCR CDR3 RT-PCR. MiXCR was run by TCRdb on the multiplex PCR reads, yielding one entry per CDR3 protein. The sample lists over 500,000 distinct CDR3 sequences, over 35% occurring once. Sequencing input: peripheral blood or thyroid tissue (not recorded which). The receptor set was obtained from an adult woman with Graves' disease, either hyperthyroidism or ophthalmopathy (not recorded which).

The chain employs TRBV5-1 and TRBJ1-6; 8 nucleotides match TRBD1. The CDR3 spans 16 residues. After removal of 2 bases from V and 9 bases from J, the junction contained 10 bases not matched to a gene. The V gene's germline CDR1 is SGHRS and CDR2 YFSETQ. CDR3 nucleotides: TGCGCCAGCAGCTTATATCCCGGGACAGGTGGTTCACCCCTCCACTTT. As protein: CASSLYPGTGGSPLHF. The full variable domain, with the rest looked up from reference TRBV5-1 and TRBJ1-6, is KAGVTQTPRYLIKTRGQQVTLSCSPISGHRSVSWYQQTPGQGLQFLFEYFSETQRNKGNFPGRFSGRQFSNSRSEMNVSTLELGDSALYLCASSLYPGTGGSPLHFGNGTRLTVT.

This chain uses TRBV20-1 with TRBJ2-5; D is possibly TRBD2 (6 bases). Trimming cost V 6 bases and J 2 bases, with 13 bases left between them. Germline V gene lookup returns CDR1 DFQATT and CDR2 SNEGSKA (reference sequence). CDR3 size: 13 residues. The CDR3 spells CSAQGGRQETQYF. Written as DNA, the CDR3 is TGCAGTGCCCAGGGAGGACGGCAAGAGACCCAGTACTTC.

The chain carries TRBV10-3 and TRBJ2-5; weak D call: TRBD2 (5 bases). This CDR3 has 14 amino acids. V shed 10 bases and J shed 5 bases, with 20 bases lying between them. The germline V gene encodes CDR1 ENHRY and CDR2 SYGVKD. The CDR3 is CASGFGGKIETQYF. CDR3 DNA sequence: TGTGCCAGCGGCTTTGGAGGAAAAATCGAGACCCAGTACTTC.

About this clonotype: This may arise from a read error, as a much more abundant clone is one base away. The CDR3 reads CSADRTSGSTEQHF. DNA for the CDR3: TGCAGTGCAGACCGGACTAGCGGGAGCACCGAGCAGCACTTC. This rearrangement joins TRBV20-1 to TRBJ2-7; 13 bases are shared with TRBD2. The length of the CDR3 is 14 residues. Germline lookup yields CDR1 DFQATT and CDR2 SNEGSKA (reference sequence).

The CDR3 DNA sequence: TGTGCCAGCAGTCCCCGGGCCAGCACTGAAGCTTTCTTT. Its protein product is CASSPRASTEAFF. The chain is built from TRBV27 and TRBJ1-1, with unresolved D. The CDR3 has 13 residues. Deletions cut 5 bases from V and 4 bases from J, with 11 bases between. The V gene's germline CDR1 is MNHEY and CDR2 SMNVEV (reference sequence).

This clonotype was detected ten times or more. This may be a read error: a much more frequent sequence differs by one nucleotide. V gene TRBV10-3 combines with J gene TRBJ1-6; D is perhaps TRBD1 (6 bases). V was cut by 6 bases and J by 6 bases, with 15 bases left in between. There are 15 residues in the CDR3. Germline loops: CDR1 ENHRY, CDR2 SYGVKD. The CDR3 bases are TGTGCCATCAGCGGCCGGGACATTCCTAATTCACCCCTCCACTTT. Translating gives CAISGRDIPNSPLHF.

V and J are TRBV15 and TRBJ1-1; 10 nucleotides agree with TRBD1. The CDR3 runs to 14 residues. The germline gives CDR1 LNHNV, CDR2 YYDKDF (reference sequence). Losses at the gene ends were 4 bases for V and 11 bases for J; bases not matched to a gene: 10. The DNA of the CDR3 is TGTGCCACCAGCAAGGACAGGGGGGCCCATGGGGCTTTCTTT. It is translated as CATSKDRGAHGAFF.

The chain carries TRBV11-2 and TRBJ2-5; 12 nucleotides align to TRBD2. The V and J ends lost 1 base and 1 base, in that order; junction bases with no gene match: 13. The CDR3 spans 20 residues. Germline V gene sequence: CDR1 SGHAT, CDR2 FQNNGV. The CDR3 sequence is CASSLGLTSGRGGPQETQYF. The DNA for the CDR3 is TGTGCCAGCAGCTTAGGTTTGACTAGCGGGAGAGGGGGGCCCCAAGAGACCCAGTACTTC. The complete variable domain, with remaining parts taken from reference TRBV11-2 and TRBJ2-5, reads EAGVAQSPRYKIIEKRQSVAFWCNPISGHATLYWYQQILGQGPKLLIQFQNNGVVDDSQLPKDRFSAERLKGVDSTLKIQPAKLEDSAVYLCASSLGLTSGRGGPQETQYFGPGTRLLVL.

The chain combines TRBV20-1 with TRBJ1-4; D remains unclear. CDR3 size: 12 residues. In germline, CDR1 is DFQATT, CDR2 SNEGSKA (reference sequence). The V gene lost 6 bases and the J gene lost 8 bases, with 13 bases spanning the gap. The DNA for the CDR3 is TGCAGTGCGTTGTCTCCGGGAGAAAAACTGTTTTTT. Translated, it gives CSALSPGEKLFF.

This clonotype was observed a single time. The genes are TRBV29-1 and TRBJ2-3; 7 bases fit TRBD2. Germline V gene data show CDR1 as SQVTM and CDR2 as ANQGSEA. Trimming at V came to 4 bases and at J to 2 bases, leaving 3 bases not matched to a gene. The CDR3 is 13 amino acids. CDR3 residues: CSVGTSATDTQYF. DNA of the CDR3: TGCAGCGTTGGAACTAGCGCCACAGATACGCAGTATTTT.

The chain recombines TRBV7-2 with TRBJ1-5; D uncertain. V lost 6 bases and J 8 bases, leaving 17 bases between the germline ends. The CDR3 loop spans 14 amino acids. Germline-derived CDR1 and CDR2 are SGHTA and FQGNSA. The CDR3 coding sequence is TGTGCCAGCAGTCGTCCGCCGGGGTTGGAGCCCCAGCATTTT. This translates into CASSRPPGLEPQHF.

DNA of the CDR3: TGCAGCACCAGGGTAGGGATGAACACTGAAGCTTTCTTT. Translating gives CSTRVGMNTEAFF. The rearrangement links TRBV29-1 to TRBJ1-1; a weak D match, TRBD1 (5 bases). Trimming removed 8 bases from V and 0 bases from J, with 13 bases in between. The CDR3 runs 13 residues. Germline CDR1 SQVTM, CDR2 ANQGSEA.